The T cell receptor beta chain under discussion was sequenced for a study of response to subunit inactivated influenza vaccine. The CDR3 spans 16 residues. CDR1 and CDR2 (germline): SGHRS, YFSETQ. The J segment lost 8 bases and the V segment lost 4 bases, leaving 9 bases of the junction unmatched. The study's findings and limits: The authors put forward the suggestion that each seasonal influenza vaccination may bring in only a limited number of new T cells.

As regards this clonotype: Its antigen is unidentified.

TCRdb reanalysed the RT-PCR reads using MiXCR and keeps one entry per CDR3 protein. The data hold over 400,000 distinct CDR3 sequences, with around 13% observed a single time. The V and J genes are TRBV5-1 and TRBJ2-1, with TRBD2 identical over 13 bases. This clonotype was obtained from a man aged 50-60 years who received an inactivated influenza vaccine. The material sequenced was PBMCs from blood, taken roughly 47 days after vaccination. This chain's CDR3 is CASSPRTSGSTYEQFF. The CDR3 DNA is TGCGCCAGCAGCCCGAGGACTAGCGGGAGTACATATGAGCAGTTCTTC. Complete variable domain (other parts from reference TRBV5-1 and TRBJ2-1): KAGVTQTPRYLIKTRGQQVTLSCSPISGHRSVSWYQQTPGQGLQFLFEYFSETQRNKGNFPGRFSGRQFSNSRSEMNVSTLELGDSALYLCASSPRTSGSTYEQFFGPGTRLTVL.